This TCR beta chain is drawn from a study of cytomegalovirus exposure and HLA in healthy donors. Per germline, CDR1 MDHEN and CDR2 SYDVKM. This CDR3 is 16 amino acids long. With V trimmed by 5 bases and J by 0 bases, 7 bases remained unmatched. Study conclusions and caveats: Per published reports, the classifier diagnosed cytomegalovirus status with high specificity and sensitivity. TCR sequences were mostly rare, though some public TCRs occurred in many donors. Under in vitro conditions, a few CMV-associated chains were confirmed as specific for CMV antigens.

Produced via immunoSEQ multiplex PCR; TCRdb's table is partial and in-frame only. The table shows about 360,000 clones, with 70% to 90% occurring only once. A remark on this clone: Antigen unknown.

The chain links TRBV28 to TRBJ1-3, with 7 bases matching TRBD1. The material sequenced was PBMCs. This TCR was sampled from a woman under 30 in good health and CMV-seronegative. The CDR3: CASSPPGTASGNTIYF. DNA of the CDR3: TGTGCCAGCAGTCCGCCCGGGACAGCCTCTGGAAACACCATATATTTT.